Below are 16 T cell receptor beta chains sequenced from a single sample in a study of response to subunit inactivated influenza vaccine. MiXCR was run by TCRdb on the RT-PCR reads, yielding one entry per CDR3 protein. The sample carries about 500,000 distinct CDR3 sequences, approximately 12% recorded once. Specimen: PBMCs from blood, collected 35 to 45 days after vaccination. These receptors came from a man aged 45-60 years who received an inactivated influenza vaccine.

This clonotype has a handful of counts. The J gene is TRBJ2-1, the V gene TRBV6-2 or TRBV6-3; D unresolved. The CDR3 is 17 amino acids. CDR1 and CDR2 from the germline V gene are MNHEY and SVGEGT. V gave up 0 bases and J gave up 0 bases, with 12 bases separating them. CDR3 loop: CASSYSMGRSSYNEQFF. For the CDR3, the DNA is TGTGCCAGCAGTTACTCGATGGGCAGAAGCTCCTACAATGAGCAGTTCTTC.

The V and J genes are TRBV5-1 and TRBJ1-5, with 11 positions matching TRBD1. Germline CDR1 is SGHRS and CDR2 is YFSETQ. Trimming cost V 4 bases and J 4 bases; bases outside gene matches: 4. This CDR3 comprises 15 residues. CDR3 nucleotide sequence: TGCGCCAGCAGCCCGGGGGACAGGGGGAATCAGCCCCAGCATTTT. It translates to CASSPGDRGNQPQHF. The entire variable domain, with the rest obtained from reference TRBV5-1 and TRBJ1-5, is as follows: KAGVTQTPRYLIKTRGQQVTLSCSPISGHRSVSWYQQTPGQGLQFLFEYFSETQRNKGNFPGRFSGRQFSNSRSEMNVSTLELGDSALYLCASSPGDRGNQPQHFGDGTRLSIL.

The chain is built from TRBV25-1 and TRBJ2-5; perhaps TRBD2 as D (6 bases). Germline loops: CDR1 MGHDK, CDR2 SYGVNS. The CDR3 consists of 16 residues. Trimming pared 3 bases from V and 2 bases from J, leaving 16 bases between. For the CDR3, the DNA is TGTGCCAGCAGTGATGGGCGGGGAGTTCCTCAAGAGACCCAGTACTTC. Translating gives CASSDGRGVPQETQYF.

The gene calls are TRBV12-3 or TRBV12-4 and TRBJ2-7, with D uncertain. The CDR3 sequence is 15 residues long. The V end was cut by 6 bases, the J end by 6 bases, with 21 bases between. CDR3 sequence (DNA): TGTGCCAGCAGCCTAAGTGACGAAGACGGGCGCGAGCAGTACTTC. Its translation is CASSLSDEDGREQYF.

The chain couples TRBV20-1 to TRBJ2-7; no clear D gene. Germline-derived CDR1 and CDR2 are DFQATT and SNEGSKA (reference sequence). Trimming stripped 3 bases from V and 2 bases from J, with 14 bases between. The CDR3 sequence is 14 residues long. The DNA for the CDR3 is TGCAGTGCTAGCTTTTCGCCGGGTCCCTACGAGCAGTACTTC. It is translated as CSASFSPGPYEQYF.

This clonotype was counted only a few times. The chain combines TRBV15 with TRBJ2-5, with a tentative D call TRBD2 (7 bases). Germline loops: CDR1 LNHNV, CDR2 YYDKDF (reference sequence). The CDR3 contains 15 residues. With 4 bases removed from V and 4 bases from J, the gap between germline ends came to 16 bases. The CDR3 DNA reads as TGTGCCACCAGCACCTGGGGGGGGCGGGCAGAGACCCAGTACTTC. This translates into CATSTWGGRAETQYF.

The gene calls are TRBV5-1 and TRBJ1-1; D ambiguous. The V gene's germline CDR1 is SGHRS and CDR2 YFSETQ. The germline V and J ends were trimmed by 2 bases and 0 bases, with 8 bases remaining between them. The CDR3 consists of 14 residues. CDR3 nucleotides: TGCGCCAGCAGCTTTGGCAGTTTGAACACTGAAGCTTTCTTT. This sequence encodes CASSFGSLNTEAFF.

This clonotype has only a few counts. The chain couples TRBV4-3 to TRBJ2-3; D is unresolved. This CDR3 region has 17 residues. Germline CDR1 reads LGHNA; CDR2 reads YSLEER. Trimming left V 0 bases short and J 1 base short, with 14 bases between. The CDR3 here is CASSQEASAIRTDTQYF. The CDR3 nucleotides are TGCGCCAGCAGCCAAGAGGCGAGCGCTATCCGCACAGATACGCAGTATTTT.

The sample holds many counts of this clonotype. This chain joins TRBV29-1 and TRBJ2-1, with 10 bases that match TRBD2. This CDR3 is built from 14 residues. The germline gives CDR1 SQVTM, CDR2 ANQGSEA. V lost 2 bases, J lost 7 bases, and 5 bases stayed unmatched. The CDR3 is CSVERLAGANEQFF. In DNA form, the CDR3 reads TGCAGCGTTGAAAGGCTAGCGGGAGCAAATGAGCAGTTCTTC.

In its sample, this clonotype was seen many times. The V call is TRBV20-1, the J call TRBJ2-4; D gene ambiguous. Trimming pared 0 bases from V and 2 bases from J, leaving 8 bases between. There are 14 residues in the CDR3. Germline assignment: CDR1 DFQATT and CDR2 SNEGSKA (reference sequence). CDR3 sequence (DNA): TGCAGTGCTAGAGATCGCACCTCCAAAAACATTCAGTACTTC. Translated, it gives CSARDRTSKNIQYF.

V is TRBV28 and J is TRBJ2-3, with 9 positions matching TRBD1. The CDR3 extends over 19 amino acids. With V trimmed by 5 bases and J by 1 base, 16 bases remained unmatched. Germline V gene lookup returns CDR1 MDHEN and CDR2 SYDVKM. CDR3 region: CASSPNRDRDIGRTDTQYF. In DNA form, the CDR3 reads TGTGCCAGCAGTCCAAACCGGGACAGGGACATTGGTCGCACAGATACGCAGTATTTT.

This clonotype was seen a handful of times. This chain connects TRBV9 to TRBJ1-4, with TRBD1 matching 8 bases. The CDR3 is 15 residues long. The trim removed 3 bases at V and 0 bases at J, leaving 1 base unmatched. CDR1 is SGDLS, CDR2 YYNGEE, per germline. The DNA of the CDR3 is TGTGCCAGCAGCGAGACAGGGGCAACTAATGAAAAACTGTTTTTT. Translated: CASSETGATNEKLFF. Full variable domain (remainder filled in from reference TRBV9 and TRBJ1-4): DSGVTQTPKHLITATGQRVTLRCSPRSGDLSVYWYQQSLDQGLQFLIQYYNGEERAKGNILERFSAQQFPDLHSELNLSSLELGDSALYFCASSETGATNEKLFFGSGTQLSVL.

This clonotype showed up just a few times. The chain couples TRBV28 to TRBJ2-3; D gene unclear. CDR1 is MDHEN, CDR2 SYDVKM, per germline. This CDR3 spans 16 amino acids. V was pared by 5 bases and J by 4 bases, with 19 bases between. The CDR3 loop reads CASSINAVGKADTQYF. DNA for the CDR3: TGTGCCAGCAGTATCAATGCGGTTGGAAAGGCAGATACGCAGTATTTT. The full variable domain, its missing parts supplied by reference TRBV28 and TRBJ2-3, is DVKVTQSSRYLVKRTGEKVFLECVQDMDHENMFWYRQDPGLGLRLIYFSYDVKMKEKGDIPEGYSVSREKKERFSLILESASTNQTSMYLCASSINAVGKADTQYFGPGTRLTVL.

The CDR3 is CASSFLQGNQETQYF. The DNA of the CDR3 is TGTGCCAGCAGCTTCTTACAGGGAAACCAAGAGACCCAGTACTTC. V is TRBV7-7 and J is TRBJ2-5; TRBD1 is a possible D gene (6 bases). Germline V gene data show CDR1 as SSHAT and CDR2 as FNYEAQ (reference sequence). Trimming stripped 3 bases from V and 0 bases from J, with 11 bases between. The CDR3 has 15 residues.

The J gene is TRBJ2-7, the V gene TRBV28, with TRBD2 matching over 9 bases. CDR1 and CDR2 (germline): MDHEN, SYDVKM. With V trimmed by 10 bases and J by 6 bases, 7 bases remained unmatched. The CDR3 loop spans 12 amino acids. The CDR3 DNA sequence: TGTGCCATTGGCGGGAGGGCCAGCGAGCAGTACTTC. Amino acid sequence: CAIGGRASEQYF.

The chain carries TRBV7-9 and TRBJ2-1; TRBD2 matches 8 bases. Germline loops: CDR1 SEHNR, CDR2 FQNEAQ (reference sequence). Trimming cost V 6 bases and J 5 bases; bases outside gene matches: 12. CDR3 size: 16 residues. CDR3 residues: CASRENREGRNNEQFF. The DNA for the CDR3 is TGTGCCAGCAGGGAGAACCGGGAGGGCAGAAACAATGAGCAGTTCTTC. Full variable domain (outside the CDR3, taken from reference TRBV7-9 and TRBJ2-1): DTGVSQNPRHKITKRGQNVTFRCDPISEHNRLYWYRQTLGQGPEFLTYFQNEAQLEKSRLLSDRFSAERPKGSFSTLEIQRTEQGDSAMYLCASRENREGRNNEQFFGPGTRLTVL.